These 25 T cell receptor beta chains originate from one sample sequenced in a study of T cell repertoires in cytomegalovirus infection. The antigens these receptors bind are not known. MiXCR, run by TCRdb on the reads, gives a single entry per CDR3 protein. The data show around 95,000 distinct CDR3 sequences, 29% seen once. The sequenced sample was CD8+ T cells from cultured PBMCs, obtained from culture after CMV antigen stimulation. These receptors all stem from a human donor in good health (CMV status not recorded). Some clones in this sample may be carry-over from other donors' samples.

The chain couples TRBV11-1 to TRBJ2-5; D possibly matches TRBD1 or TRBD2 (6 bases each). The CDR3 covers 12 residues. CDR1 and CDR2 from the germline V gene are SGHAT and FQDESV (reference sequence). Deletions cut 5 bases from V and 5 bases from J, with 9 bases between. Here the CDR3 reads CASSPGAETQYF. In DNA, the CDR3 is TGTGCCAGCAGCCCGGGGGCGGAGACCCAGTACTTC.

This chain connects TRBV5-5 to TRBJ1-1, with D unresolved. Germline CDR1 and CDR2: SGHKS and YYEKEE (reference sequence). This CDR3 has 13 amino acids. The V and J ends lost 0 bases and 5 bases respectively, with 8 bases between them. CDR3 residues: CASSLGELTEAFF. As DNA, the CDR3 is TGTGCCAGCAGCTTGGGGGAGCTTACTGAAGCTTTCTTT.

The chain couples TRBV7-9 to TRBJ2-7; the D gene is possibly TRBD2 (5 bases). The CDR3 totals 13 residues. Germline V gene data show CDR1 as SEHNR and CDR2 as FQNEAQ (reference sequence). Between the trimmed V and J ends, which lost 5 bases and 2 bases, there was a span of 10 bases. This CDR3 reads CASSPTAAYEQYF. Here the CDR3 DNA reads TGTGCCAGCAGCCCCACAGCGGCCTACGAGCAGTACTTC.

This clonotype occurred many times. The chain joins TRBV7-6 to TRBJ1-1; 11 positions match TRBD1. CDR1 is SGHVS, CDR2 FNYEAQ, per germline. The junction had 4 bases not matched to a gene; V was cut back by 5 bases and J by 2 bases. The CDR3 consists of 15 residues. The chain's CDR3 is CASSRRTGGNTEAFF. CDR3 DNA: TGTGCCAGCAGCCGGAGGACAGGGGGCAACACTGAAGCTTTCTTT. The entire variable domain, with the rest obtained from reference TRBV7-6 and TRBJ1-1, is as follows: GAGVSQSPRYKVTKRGQDVALRCDPISGHVSLYWYRQALGQGPEFLTYFNYEAQQDKSGLPNDRFSAERPEGSISTLTIQRTEQRDSAMYRCASSRRTGGNTEAFFGQGTRLTVV.

This clonotype was found a few times. The V and J genes are TRBV5-4 and TRBJ2-5, with 7 bases lining up with TRBD2. The CDR3 extends over 15 amino acids. V gave up 4 bases and J gave up 5 bases; unmatched junction bases: 11. Germline V gene lookup returns CDR1 SGHNT and CDR2 YYREEE (reference sequence). CDR3 sequence: CASSTPEAAGETQYF. CDR3 in DNA: TGTGCCAGCAGCACCCCCGAGGCAGCGGGGGAGACCCAGTACTTC. The whole variable domain, remainder taken from reference TRBV5-4 and TRBJ2-5, is ETGVTQSPTHLIKTRGQQVTLRCSSQSGHNTVSWYQQALGQGPQFIFQYYREEENGRGNFPPRFSGLQFPNYSSELNVNALELDDSALYLCASSTPEAAGETQYFGPGTRLLVL.

This clonotype appeared a few times. The chain joins TRBV6-6 to TRBJ1-1, with D tentatively TRBD1 (5 bases). Germline V lookup: CDR1 MNHNY, CDR2 SVGAGI (reference sequence). The CDR3 consists of 13 residues. Trimming shortened V by 7 bases and J by 0 bases, and 9 bases separated the two germline ends. The CDR3 loop is CASKAGMNTEAFF. CDR3 DNA: TGTGCCAGCAAGGCAGGGATGAACACTGAAGCTTTCTTT.

V and J are TRBV7-6 and TRBJ1-4; TRBD1 agrees at 7 bases. The V gene's germline CDR1 is SGHVS and CDR2 FNYEAQ. V lost 8 bases and J lost 7; bases outside the gene matches: 7. The length of the CDR3 is 13 residues. The CDR3 spells CASAQGRGEKLFF. The CDR3 DNA sequence: TGTGCCAGCGCACAGGGGAGGGGTGAAAAACTGTTTTTT.

In its sample, this clonotype was seen a few times. The chain is built from TRBV28 and TRBJ2-2; the D gene could be TRBD1 or TRBD2 (5 bases each). Germline lookup yields CDR1 MDHEN and CDR2 SYDVKM. This CDR3 is built from 15 residues. V shed 4 bases and J shed 6 bases, with 15 bases lying between them. The CDR3 reads CASSSPGPNAGELFF. The CDR3 bases are TGTGCCAGCAGTTCGCCGGGACCCAATGCCGGGGAGCTGTTTTTT.

The table lists this clonotype with many counts. The CDR3 reads CASGLVLGSPETQYF. For the CDR3, the DNA is TGTGCTAGTGGTTTGGTACTCGGGTCCCCGGAGACCCAGTACTTC. The J gene is TRBJ2-5, the V gene TRBV12-5, with unresolved D. V shed 0 bases and J shed 5 bases, with 13 bases lying between them. In germline, CDR1 is LGHNT, CDR2 FRNRAP. This CDR3 spans 15 amino acids.

This clonotype was observed at least ten times. As DNA, the CDR3 is TGTGCCACCAGCAGACGTCCTGGCCCCTGGAGTGGAAACACCATATATTTT. Protein: CATSRRPGPWSGNTIYF. The chain uses TRBV15 and TRBJ1-3; D is ambiguous. The V gene lost 2 bases and the J gene lost 3 bases, with 17 bases spanning the gap. The CDR3 sequence is 17 residues long. Germline-derived CDR1 and CDR2 are LNHNV and YYDKDF (reference sequence).

This rearrangement joins TRBV7-8 to TRBJ2-1, with 7 bases matching TRBD2. The CDR3 sequence is 16 residues long. Germline assignment: CDR1 SGHVS and CDR2 FQNEAQ. The J segment lost 2 bases and the V segment lost 2 bases, leaving 6 bases of the junction unmatched. The CDR3 reads CASSLRLASPYNEQFF. CDR3 DNA: TGTGCCAGCAGCTTACGACTAGCTTCCCCCTACAATGAGCAGTTCTTC.

The chain combines TRBV28 with TRBJ1-2; 7 nucleotides align to TRBD1. With V trimmed by 1 base and J by 5 bases, 22 bases remained unmatched. The CDR3 is 20 residues long. Germline CDR1 MDHEN, CDR2 SYDVKM. CDR3 region: CASSLFIWIVTGHLKYGYTF. For the CDR3, the DNA is TGTGCCAGCAGTTTATTTATTTGGATTGTGACAGGGCACCTAAAATATGGCTACACCTTC.

This clonotype was detected a few times. This sequence joins TRBV29-1 and TRBJ1-1; possibly TRBD1 for D (5 bases). The CDR3 consists of 14 residues. Trimming stripped 6 bases from V and 5 bases from J, with 19 bases between. Per the germline V gene, CDR1 is SQVTM and CDR2 is ANQGSEA. This chain's CDR3 is CSVARDQGWTEAFF. DNA for the CDR3: TGCAGCGTGGCCCGAGATCAGGGTTGGACTGAAGCTTTCTTT.

This clonotype was observed a few times. V usage is TRBV7-6 and J usage is TRBJ1-2; D uncertain. The length of the CDR3 is 15 residues. Germline-derived CDR1 and CDR2 are SGHVS and FNYEAQ. Trimming removed 1 base from V and 8 bases from J, with 17 bases in between. CDR3 sequence (DNA): TGTGCCAGCAGCTTAGGGAACACCGTCCTAGAAGGCTACACCTTC. Encoded protein: CASSLGNTVLEGYTF.

In this sample, this clonotype turned up once. This chain joins TRBV6-8 and TRBJ1-2; D is perhaps TRBD1 (6 bases). The CDR3 is 11 amino acids. V lost 8 bases, J lost 6 bases, and 10 bases lay in between. In germline, CDR1 is MNHGY, CDR2 SAAAGT. This CDR3 reads CASRAGDGYTF. The DNA for the CDR3 is TGTGCCAGCCGGGCAGGGGATGGCTACACCTTC.

This clonotype was found a few times. The chain uses TRBV12-3 or TRBV12-4 and TRBJ2-2; D is unclear. V was clipped by 6 bases and J by 3 bases, with 11 bases between them. The CDR3 totals 14 residues. CDR3 loop: CASSGGDYTGELFF. CDR3 nucleotides: TGTGCCAGCAGCGGTGGTGACTACACCGGGGAGCTGTTTTTT.

V usage is TRBV15 and J usage is TRBJ2-1; 8 bases align to TRBD2. Germline V lookup: CDR1 LNHNV, CDR2 YYDKDF (reference sequence). The CDR3 has 17 amino acids. The V segment lost 2 bases and the J segment 3 bases; nucleotides outside the gene matches: 9. In nucleotides, the CDR3 is TGTGCCACCAGCAGACACTTCGGGGGGGCCAACTACAATGAGCAGTTCTTC. It encodes CATSRHFGGANYNEQFF.

V is TRBV11-2 and J is TRBJ2-3; 16 nucleotides match TRBD2. V trimming: 1 base; J trimming: 8 bases; junction bases outside the gene matches: 9. Germline CDR1 reads SGHAT; CDR2 reads FQNNGV. The CDR3 is made up of 18 amino acids. The CDR3 loop reads CASSLVGTSGGEVSTQYF. In DNA, the CDR3 is TGTGCCAGCAGCTTAGTAGGGACTAGCGGGGGGGAAGTGAGTACGCAGTATTTT.

The J gene is TRBJ1-5, the V gene TRBV6-6; D unresolved. In germline, CDR1 is MNHNY, CDR2 SVGAGI (reference sequence). The CDR3 spans 14 residues. V was trimmed by 0 bases and J by 5 bases, leaving 8 bases between them. The CDR3 region is CASSYSTVDQPQHF. The CDR3 DNA follows: TGTGCCAGCAGTTACTCTACAGTAGATCAGCCCCAGCATTTT.

The chain recombines TRBV19 with TRBJ2-7; D assignment may be TRBD1 or TRBD2 (5 bases each). Germline-derived CDR1 and CDR2 are LNHDA and SQIVND (reference sequence). CDR3 length equals 16 residues. Trimming stripped 5 bases from V and 1 base from J, with 18 bases between. The CDR3 sequence is CASSFAFGTASYEQYF. CDR3 DNA: TGTGCCAGTAGTTTCGCTTTCGGGACGGCGTCCTACGAGCAGTACTTC.

This clonotype was picked up a small number of times. The CDR3 region is CASSIGVASNQPQHF. CDR3 nucleotide sequence: TGTGCCAGTAGTATCGGGGTGGCTAGCAATCAGCCCCAGCATTTT. The gene calls are TRBV19 and TRBJ1-5; D is uncertain. Trimming pared 3 bases from V and 0 bases from J, leaving 9 bases between. The CDR3 length is 15 residues. Germline values: CDR1 LNHDA, CDR2 SQIVND (reference sequence).

This clonotype was recorded a few times. The chain links TRBV4-1 to TRBJ1-2; no clear D gene. There are 13 residues in the CDR3. Trimming stripped 6 bases from V and 6 bases from J, with 14 bases between. Germline CDR1 and CDR2: MGHRA and YSYEKL. The CDR3 DNA sequence: TGCGCCAGCAGACCCGAGGGATATGATGGCTACACCTTC. It specifies CASRPEGYDGYTF.

The chain employs TRBV7-3 and TRBJ2-3, with TRBD2 identical over 11 bases. This CDR3 has 16 amino acids. The germline V gene encodes CDR1 SGHTA and CDR2 FQGTGA. J lost 0 bases, V lost 3 bases, and 2 bases had no gene match. The CDR3 DNA reads as TGTGCCAGCAGCTTGACTAGCGGGACTAGCACAGATACGCAGTATTTT. As protein: CASSLTSGTSTDTQYF.

The rearrangement uses TRBV14 and TRBJ2-2; 12 nucleotides line up with TRBD2. The CDR3 consists of 19 residues. Germline loops: CDR1 SGHDN, CDR2 FVKESK. V dropped 4 bases and J dropped 4; count of bases not matched to a gene: 13. This CDR3 is CASSRTRLAGAASTGELFF. The CDR3 DNA follows: TGTGCCAGCAGCCGAACGCGACTAGCGGGGGCCGCGAGCACCGGGGAGCTGTTTTTT. Using reference TRBV14 and TRBJ2-2 for the parts outside the CDR3, the full variable domain is EAGVTQFPSHSVIEKGQTVTLRCDPISGHDNLYWYRRVMGKEIKFLLHFVKESKQDESGMPNNRFLAERTGGTYSTLKVQPAELEDSGVYFCASSRTRLAGAASTGELFFGEGSRLTVL.

The chain links TRBV11-2 to TRBJ2-2, with 7 bases identical to TRBD2. Unmatched junction bases numbered 8, after V lost 2 bases and J lost 5 bases. This CDR3 spans 16 amino acids. Germline V gene sequence: CDR1 SGHAT, CDR2 FQNNGV. The CDR3 sequence: CASSLFGLGRTGELFF. CDR3 nucleotides: TGTGCCAGCAGCTTATTCGGACTAGGCAGAACCGGGGAGCTGTTTTTT.